The 17 T cell receptor beta chains below all came from one sample that was sequenced in a study of beta chain features in type 1 diabetes. cDNA synthesis used the whole RNA isolate, giving expressed TCRB sequences. Measured with immunoSEQ multiplex PCR; TCRdb has only the in-frame clones, and not every one. The table lists fewer than 250,000 clones, around 14% of them singletons. The sample consisted of naive CD4+ T cells from blood. The receptors shown here come from a woman aged 40 to 50 in good health.

The chain employs TRBV18 and TRBJ1-2; tentative D call: TRBD1 (6 bases). Germline-derived CDR1 and CDR2 are KGHSH and LQKENI. The CDR3 is 13 amino acids. V lost 3 bases and J lost 6, with 11 bases in between. For the CDR3, the DNA is TGTGCCAGCTCACCGGACGCAGGGGATGGCTACACCTTC. Residues: CASSPDAGDGYTF.

The sample holds a few counts of this clone. The chain couples TRBV6-5 to TRBJ1-1, with 9 positions matching TRBD1. The CDR3 runs 15 residues. Germline assignment: CDR1 MNHEY and CDR2 SVGAGI. V shed 5 bases, J shed 11 bases, and the junction held 15 bases outside the gene matches. The CDR3 loop is CASSAYRGPKVLAFF. The CDR3 DNA sequence: TGTGCCAGCAGTGCCTACAGGGGGCCAAAAGTGCTGGCTTTCTTT.

The V and J genes are TRBV2 and TRBJ1-2; tentatively, D is TRBD1 (5 bases). This CDR3 region has 15 residues. The ends were cut back, 6 bases at V and 2 bases at J, with 16 bases in the middle. CDR1 and CDR2 (germline): SNHLY, FYNNEI. The CDR3 bases are TGTGCCAGCAGGGAAAGACCGGGACTAAACTATGGCTACACCTTC. Translation gives CASRERPGLNYGYTF.

The CDR3 is CASSLTGFTGELFF. The CDR3 coding sequence is TGTGCCAGCAGCTTAACAGGTTTCACCGGGGAGCTGTTTTTT. The chain is built from TRBV7-6 and TRBJ2-2, with TRBD1 as a possible D gene (5 bases). The CDR3 contains 14 residues. CDR1 is SGHVS, CDR2 FNYEAQ, per germline. The V gene lost 2 bases and the J gene lost 4 bases, with 8 bases spanning the gap.

This clone occurred a few times. This rearrangement joins TRBV6-5 to TRBJ1-2; 10 nucleotides line up with TRBD1. The CDR3 totals 16 residues. The J segment lost 2 bases and the V segment lost 2 bases, leaving 5 bases of the junction unmatched. Germline lookup yields CDR1 MNHEY and CDR2 SVGAGI. CDR3 coding DNA: TGTGCCAGCAGTTACAATCCGGGACAGGGGAACTATGGCTACACCTTC. Translation gives CASSYNPGQGNYGYTF.

The chain couples TRBV5-6 to TRBJ1-5; D unresolved. The CDR3 has 16 residues. Germline-derived CDR1 and CDR2 are SGHDT and YYEEEE. V was trimmed by 3 bases and J by 6 bases, leaving 19 bases between them. In nucleotides, the CDR3 is TGTGCCAGCAGCTCGTTCCAGGCCCCCCTTGGTCAGCCCCAGCATTTT. Translated, it gives CASSSFQAPLGQPQHF.

This clone was seen a handful of times. The V gene is TRBV4-3, the J gene TRBJ2-5, with 7 nucleotides matching TRBD1. The CDR3 is 13 residues long. CDR1 LGHNA and CDR2 YSLEER come from the germline V gene. V lost 4 bases to trimming and J lost 2 bases; unmatched junction nucleotides: 1. The CDR3 DNA reads TGCGCCAGCAGCCTGGACAGGCAAGAGACCCAGTACTTC. Protein product: CASSLDRQETQYF.

This clone was seen a handful of times. The gene calls are TRBV19 and TRBJ1-5; D is ambiguous. Trimming took off 7 bases at V and 3 bases at J, with 19 bases between the two ends. Per the germline V gene, CDR1 is LNHDA and CDR2 is SQIVND (reference sequence). This CDR3 spans 16 amino acids. The CDR3 bases are TGTGCCAGTAATTCCGGGTCAACCCCCGACAATCAGCCCCAGCATTTT. This codes for CASNSGSTPDNQPQHF.

The sample holds a few counts of this clone. V usage is TRBV13 and J usage is TRBJ2-3; D unresolved. Germline V lookup: CDR1 PRHDT, CDR2 FYEKMQ (reference sequence). This CDR3 comprises 14 residues. Trimming left V 5 bases short and J 4 bases short, with 13 bases between. The CDR3 region has the DNA TGTGCCAGCAGCCATAAGGCAGGTGCAGATACGCAGTATTTT. Its translation: CASSHKAGADTQYF.

The rearrangement links TRBV7-2 to TRBJ2-5, with TRBD1 matching 7 bases. Germline V gene sequence: CDR1 SGHTA, CDR2 FQGNSA. The J segment lost 5 bases and the V segment lost 0 bases, leaving 3 bases of the junction unmatched. CDR3 length: 14 residues. CDR3 amino acids: CASSLARGLETQYF. For the CDR3, the DNA is TGTGCCAGCAGCTTAGCGAGGGGGCTGGAGACCCAGTACTTC.

The V and J genes are TRBV6-1 and TRBJ2-1, with 7 bases lining up with TRBD2. Germline values: CDR1 MNHNS, CDR2 SASEGT. This CDR3 has 15 residues. Unmatched junction bases numbered 9, after V lost 6 bases and J lost 4 bases. CDR3 DNA: TGTGCCAGCAGCAAAGCCAGCGGGGTTTACAATGAGCAGTTCTTC. The encoded protein is CASSKASGVYNEQFF.

This clone turned up a few times. This chain joins TRBV2 and TRBJ1-1, with 7 nucleotides matching TRBD1. Germline V lookup: CDR1 SNHLY, CDR2 FYNNEI. There are 15 residues in the CDR3. V was pared by 5 bases and J by 0 bases, with 6 bases of the junction left unmatched. The CDR3 region is CASSSQGVMNTEAFF. The CDR3, as DNA: TGTGCCAGCAGTTCCCAGGGGGTGATGAACACTGAAGCTTTCTTT.

This sequence joins TRBV6-5 and TRBJ2-7; 7 bases are shared with TRBD1. In germline, CDR1 is MNHEY, CDR2 SVGAGI. CDR3 length: 12 residues. Losses at the gene ends were 3 bases for V and 6 bases for J; bases not matched to a gene: 2. CDR3 in amino acids: CASSYYRGEQYF. The CDR3, as DNA: TGTGCCAGCAGTTATTACAGGGGCGAGCAGTACTTC.

The table lists this clone with many counts. The rearrangement uses TRBV29-1 and TRBJ1-5; D unclear. V was cut by 1 base and J by 4 bases, with 5 bases left in between. This CDR3 is 12 amino acids long. CDR1 and CDR2 from the germline V gene are SQVTM and ANQGSEA. The CDR3 loop reads CSVEGPNQPQHF. As DNA, the CDR3 is TGCAGCGTTGAAGGTCCGAATCAGCCCCAGCATTTT.

This clone was counted between two and nine times. The chain carries TRBV5-4 and TRBJ2-4, with 10 bases identical to TRBD2. Germline CDR1 reads SGHNT; CDR2 reads YYREEE (reference sequence). The CDR3 sequence is 15 residues long. V lost 4 bases and J lost 4; bases outside the gene matches: 5. The CDR3 is CASSLAGAEKNIQYF. For the CDR3, the DNA is TGTGCCAGCAGCCTAGCGGGGGCTGAGAAAAACATTCAGTACTTC.

This clone was counted a few times. The chain uses TRBV7-9 and TRBJ2-6; no definite D call. V lost 2 bases to trimming and J lost 2 bases, with 7 bases between them. Germline loops: CDR1 SEHNR, CDR2 FQNEAQ (reference sequence). The CDR3 runs to 15 residues. CDR3: CASSLSQTGANVLTF. Here the CDR3 DNA reads TGTGCCAGCAGCTTATCACAGACTGGGGCCAACGTCCTGACTTTC. Filled out from reference TRBV7-9 and TRBJ2-6, the complete variable domain reads DTGVSQNPRHKITKRGQNVTFRCDPISEHNRLYWYRQTLGQGPEFLTYFQNEAQLEKSRLLSDRFSAERPKGSFSTLEIQRTEQGDSAMYLCASSLSQTGANVLTFGAGSRLTVL.

This clone was counted between two and nine times. The gene calls are TRBV7-2 and TRBJ2-1; TRBD2 agrees at 7 bases. The germline gives CDR1 SGHTA, CDR2 FQGNSA. This CDR3 is 14 amino acids long. Losses at the gene ends were 1 base for V and 5 bases for J; bases not matched to a gene: 2. The CDR3: CASSLVAGDNEQFF. CDR3 DNA sequence: TGTGCCAGCAGCTTAGTCGCGGGGGACAATGAGCAGTTCTTC.